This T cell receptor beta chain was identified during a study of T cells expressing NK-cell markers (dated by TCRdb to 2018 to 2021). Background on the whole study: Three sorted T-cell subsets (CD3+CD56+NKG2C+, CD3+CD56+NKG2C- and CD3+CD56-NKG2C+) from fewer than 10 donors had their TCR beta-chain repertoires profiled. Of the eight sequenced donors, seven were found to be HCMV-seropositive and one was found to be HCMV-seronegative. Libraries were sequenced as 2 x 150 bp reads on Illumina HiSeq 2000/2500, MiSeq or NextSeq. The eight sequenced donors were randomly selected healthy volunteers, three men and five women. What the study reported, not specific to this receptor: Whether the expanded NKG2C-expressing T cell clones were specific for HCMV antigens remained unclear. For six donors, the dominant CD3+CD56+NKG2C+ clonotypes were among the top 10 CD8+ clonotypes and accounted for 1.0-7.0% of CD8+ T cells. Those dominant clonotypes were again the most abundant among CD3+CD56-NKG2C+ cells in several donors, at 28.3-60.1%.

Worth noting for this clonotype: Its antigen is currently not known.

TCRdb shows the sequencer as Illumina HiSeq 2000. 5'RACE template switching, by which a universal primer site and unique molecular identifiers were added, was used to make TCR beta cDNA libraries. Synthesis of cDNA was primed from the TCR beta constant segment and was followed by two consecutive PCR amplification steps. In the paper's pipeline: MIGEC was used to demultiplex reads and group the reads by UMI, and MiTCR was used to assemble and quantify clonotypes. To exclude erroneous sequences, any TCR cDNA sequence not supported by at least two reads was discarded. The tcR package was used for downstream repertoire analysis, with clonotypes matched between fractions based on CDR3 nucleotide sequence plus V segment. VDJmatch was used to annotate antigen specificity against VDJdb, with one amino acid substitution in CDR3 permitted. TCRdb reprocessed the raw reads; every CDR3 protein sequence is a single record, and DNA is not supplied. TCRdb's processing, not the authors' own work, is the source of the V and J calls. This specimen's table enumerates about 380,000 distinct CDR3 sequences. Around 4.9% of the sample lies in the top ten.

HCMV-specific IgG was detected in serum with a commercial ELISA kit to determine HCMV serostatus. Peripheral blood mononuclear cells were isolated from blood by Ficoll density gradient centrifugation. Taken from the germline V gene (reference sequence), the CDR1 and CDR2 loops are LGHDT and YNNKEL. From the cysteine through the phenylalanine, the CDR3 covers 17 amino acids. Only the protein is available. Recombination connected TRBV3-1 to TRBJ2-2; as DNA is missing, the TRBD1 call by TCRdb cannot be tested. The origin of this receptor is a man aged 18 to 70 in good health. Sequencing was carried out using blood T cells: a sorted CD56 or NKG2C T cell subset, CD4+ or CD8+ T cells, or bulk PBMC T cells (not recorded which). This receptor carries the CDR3 CASSQVYRTVNTGELFF.